Following are 25 T cell receptor beta chains from one sample sequenced in a study of blood T cells in healthy people across ages. Then a second PCR, running about 6 to 11 cycles, was carried out with a sample-barcoded 5' primer and a J-beta primer mix. One entry per CDR3 protein, called by TCRdb with MiXCR from the 5' RACE reads. The sample records over 1,500,000 distinct CDR3 sequences, around half being singletons. What was sequenced was blood. The receptors here all came from a woman in her forties in good health.

This clonotype has more than one count but fewer than ten. The chain recombines TRBV20-1 with TRBJ1-2; the D gene is possibly TRBD1 (6 bases). Trimming stripped 6 bases from V and 9 bases from J, with 17 bases between. This CDR3 contains 12 residues. Looked up from germline, CDR1 is DFQATT and CDR2 is SNEGSKA (reference sequence). CDR3: CSATRGTERYTF. The CDR3, as DNA: TGCAGTGCCACCAGGGGCACGGAGCGCTACACCTTC.

This rearrangement joins TRBV20-1 to TRBJ1-2; a weak D match, TRBD1 (6 bases). V lost 0 bases, J lost 1 base, and 18 bases lay in between. Per germline, CDR1 DFQATT and CDR2 SNEGSKA (reference sequence). This CDR3 has 17 amino acids. CDR3 residues: CSARDLRGEGHNYGYTF. The DNA for the CDR3 is TGCAGTGCTAGAGATCTTAGGGGAGAGGGACATAACTATGGCTACACCTTC.

The CDR3 DNA follows: TGCAGCGCTATGGACGGAAATCAGCCCCAGCATTTT. Amino acid sequence: CSAMDGNQPQHF. The genes are TRBV29-1 and TRBJ1-5, with no clear D. Per germline, CDR1 SQVTM and CDR2 ANQGSEA. The CDR3 sequence is 12 residues long. V lost 7 bases, J lost 4 bases, and 11 bases lay in between.

J is TRBJ1-2 and V is TRBV28; possible D gene TRBD1, 5 bases. V lost 7 bases to trimming and J lost 7 bases, with 13 bases between them. Per germline, CDR1 MDHEN and CDR2 SYDVKM. This CDR3 has 12 amino acids. The CDR3 DNA follows: TGTGCCAGCATCTCGACTGGGGGTGGCTACACCTTC. It yields the protein CASISTGGGYTF.

This rearrangement joins TRBV29-1 to TRBJ2-7, with TRBD2 matching over 9 bases. This CDR3 has 14 amino acids. Germline lookup yields CDR1 SQVTM and CDR2 ANQGSEA. With V trimmed by 1 base and J by 0 bases, 1 base remained unmatched. CDR3 bases: TGCAGCGTTGAAGGCGGGAGGGCCTCCTACGAGCAGTACTTC. It is translated as CSVEGGRASYEQYF.

This chain links TRBV29-1 with TRBJ2-7, with D uncertain. The germline V gene has CDR1 SQVTM and CDR2 ANQGSEA. V was clipped by 3 bases and J by 0 bases, with 9 bases between them. The length of the CDR3 is 13 residues. The CDR3 DNA follows: TGCAGCGTTGAGCCAGATAGCTCCTACGAGCAGTACTTC. Translation: CSVEPDSSYEQYF.

This chain connects TRBV20-1 to TRBJ1-5; D is perhaps TRBD1 (5 bases). Trimming removed 3 bases at V and 4 bases at J, with 13 bases between. This CDR3 has 14 residues. Germline V lookup: CDR1 DFQATT, CDR2 SNEGSKA (reference sequence). The CDR3 loop is CSASRGQVNQPQHF. Here the CDR3 DNA reads TGCAGTGCTAGCCGGGGCCAGGTAAATCAGCCCCAGCATTTT.

This clonotype was counted a few times. This chain uses TRBV6-2 or TRBV6-3 with TRBJ2-1; no definite D call. Germline V gene sequence: CDR1 MNHEY, CDR2 SVGEGT. Trimming pared 5 bases from V and 8 bases from J, leaving 16 bases between. The CDR3 has 14 amino acids. CDR3 in DNA: TGTGCCAGCAGTCCCCGTAGACAAACATATGAGCAGTTCTTC. Its protein product is CASSPRRQTYEQFF.

V is TRBV6-5 and J is TRBJ1-1; the D is unclear. Trimming cost V 0 bases and J 0 bases, with 11 bases left between them. CDR1 is MNHEY and CDR2 is SVGAGI in the germline V gene. The CDR3 runs to 16 residues. The CDR3 loop reads CASSYSGGRLNTEAFF. For the CDR3, the DNA is TGTGCCAGCAGTTACTCTGGCGGGCGCCTGAACACTGAAGCTTTCTTT.

This clonotype was seen ten or more times. The chain recombines TRBV6-5 with TRBJ2-7; D is tentatively TRBD1 or TRBD2 (5 bases each). The J call may be mistaken, given a closer DNA end match to TRBJ2-5. Germline CDR1 MNHEY, CDR2 SVGAGI. The CDR3 totals 14 residues. The CDR3 protein is CASSYSGTQETQYF. The CDR3 DNA is TGTGCCAGCAGTTACTCCGGGACCCAGGAGACCCAGTACTTC.

The rearrangement uses TRBV27 and TRBJ2-7, with D perhaps matching TRBD1 (5 bases). Germline V gene sequence: CDR1 MNHEY, CDR2 SMNVEV (reference sequence). V lost 6 bases to trimming and J lost 5 bases, with 8 bases between them. This CDR3 is 11 amino acids long. The DNA of the CDR3 is TGTGCCAGCAGGGCAGGGCACGAGCAGTACTTC. Translation: CASRAGHEQYF.

In the case of this clonotype: A junction end diverges from the germline sequence, so it may reflect a read error. CDR3 sequence: CASSRTRSKSEAKNIQYF. The CDR3 nucleotides are TGCGCCAGCAGTAGGACCCGATCAAAGAGCGAAGCCAAAAACATCCAGTACTTC. This chain links TRBV5-1 with TRBJ2-4; D unresolved. CDR3 length: 18 residues. The V gene's germline CDR1 is SGHRS and CDR2 YFSETQ. Full variable domain (remainder filled in from reference TRBV5-1 and TRBJ2-4): KAGVTQTPRYLIKTRGQQVTLSCSPISGHRSVSWYQQTPGQGLQFLFEYFSETQRNKGNFPGRFSGRQFSNSRSEMNVSTLELGDSALYLCASSRTRSKSEAKNIQYFGAGTRLSVL.

This clonotype was picked up one time. This chain connects TRBV20-1 to TRBJ1-1, with a tentative D call TRBD1 (6 bases). Germline CDR1 is DFQATT and CDR2 is SNEGSKA (reference sequence). V gave up 2 bases and J gave up 1 base, with 14 bases separating them. CDR3 length equals 15 residues. CDR3 nucleotides: TGCAGTGCTAGATATTACAGGGTAAAGAACACTGAAGCTTTCTTT. Protein product: CSARYYRVKNTEAFF.

The chain joins TRBV5-5 to TRBJ1-2; D gene uncertain. The CDR3 has 15 residues. The germline V gene has CDR1 SGHKS and CDR2 YYEKEE (reference sequence). Trimming pared 5 bases from V and 5 bases from J, leaving 19 bases between. CDR3 protein: CASRVVQAVQYGYTF. Written as DNA, the CDR3 is TGTGCCAGCAGGGTCGTCCAGGCTGTACAATATGGCTACACCTTC. Based on the CDR3 plus reference TRBV5-5 and TRBJ1-2, the full variable domain is DAGVTQSPTHLIKTRGQQVTLRCSPISGHKSVSWYQQVLGQGPQFIFQYYEKEERGRGNFPDRFSARQFPNYSSELNVNALLLGDSALYLCASRVVQAVQYGYTFGSGTRLTVV.

The rearrangement uses TRBV7-8 and TRBJ1-2, with D tentatively TRBD1 (5 bases). Per the germline V gene, CDR1 is SGHVS and CDR2 is FQNEAQ. The ends were cut back, 0 bases at V and 5 bases at J, with 10 bases in the middle. The CDR3 has 14 residues. CDR3 in DNA: TGTGCCAGCAGCTTAGCCCCGACAGAATATGGCTACACCTTC. Its protein product is CASSLAPTEYGYTF.

The chain employs TRBV2 and TRBJ2-7; the match to TRBD1 covers 8 bases. The CDR3 covers 14 residues. CDR1 SNHLY and CDR2 FYNNEI come from the germline V gene. The V and J ends lost 8 bases and 9 bases, in that order; junction bases with no gene match: 15. For the CDR3, the DNA is TGTGCCAGCTGGAACGGACAGGGCTTGGATGGGCAGTACTTC. Amino acids: CASWNGQGLDGQYF.

J is TRBJ1-2 and V is TRBV7-2; TRBD1 is a possible D gene (5 bases). The CDR3 contains 12 residues. CDR1 and CDR2 (germline): SGHTA, FQGNSA. V was shortened by 2 bases and J by 9 bases, with 10 bases between the two germline ends. The CDR3 here is CASSLQGSSYTF. The CDR3 nucleotides are TGTGCCAGCAGCTTACAGGGAAGCAGCTACACCTTC.

The chain has TRBV6-5 and TRBJ2-1; no firm D call. V lost 0 bases and J 6 bases, leaving 18 bases between the germline ends. Germline CDR1 and CDR2: MNHEY and SVGAGI. The CDR3 spans 17 residues. The CDR3 sequence: CASSYSSAELGINEQFF. CDR3 coding DNA: TGTGCCAGCAGTTACTCTAGTGCGGAACTGGGGATCAATGAGCAGTTCTTC.

The sample holds a few counts of this clonotype. This chain uses TRBV7-6 with TRBJ2-5; D remains ambiguous. Germline V gene data show CDR1 as SGHVS and CDR2 as FNYEAQ. The V end was cut by 10 bases, the J end by 0 bases, with 12 bases between. The CDR3 loop spans 13 amino acids. CDR3 in amino acids: CAIDVGYQETQYF. In DNA, the CDR3 is TGTGCCATTGATGTGGGATACCAAGAGACCCAGTACTTC.

This clonotype was observed a handful of times. The gene calls are TRBV6-2 or TRBV6-3 and TRBJ2-5; TRBD2 might be the D (6 bases). Deletions cut 2 bases from V and 5 bases from J, with 12 bases between. CDR3 length equals 14 residues. Per the germline V gene, CDR1 is MNHEY and CDR2 is SVGEGT. The CDR3 here is CASSYGGARETQYF. CDR3 in DNA: TGTGCCAGCAGTTACGGAGGGGCCCGGGAGACCCAGTACTTC.

The chain uses TRBV20-1 and TRBJ1-5; no clear D. Between the trimmed V and J ends, which lost 4 bases and 2 bases, there was a span of 15 bases. In germline, CDR1 is DFQATT, CDR2 SNEGSKA (reference sequence). CDR3 length equals 15 residues. The CDR3 nucleotides read TGCAGTGCTATCTCCGGGTTCTCTGGCAATCAGCCCCAGCATTTT. Translating gives CSAISGFSGNQPQHF.

This chain uses TRBV6-2 or TRBV6-3 with TRBJ2-1; TRBD1 is a possible D gene (5 bases). The J call could be wrong; TRBJ2-7 is a better fit for the DNA end. Germline V gene lookup returns CDR1 MNHEY and CDR2 SVGEGT. CDR3 size: 14 residues. The CDR3 sequence is CAANSQGSYNEQYF. The CDR3 DNA reads TGTGCCGCCAACTCCCAGGGTTCCTACAATGAGCAGTACTTC.

This chain joins TRBV4-3 and TRBJ2-2; TRBD2 matches at 9 bases. V dropped 1 base and J dropped 0; count of bases not matched to a gene: 0. The CDR3 runs to 16 residues. The germline V gene encodes CDR1 LGHNA and CDR2 YSLEER. In DNA form, the CDR3 reads TGCGCCAGCAGCCAAGTAGCGGGGGCGAACACCGGGGAGCTGTTTTTT. Translated, it gives CASSQVAGANTGELFF.

The chain combines TRBV14 with TRBJ1-1; 7 nucleotides match TRBD1. The ends lost 3 bases at V and 6 bases at J; junction bases unmatched: 4. The CDR3 is made up of 13 amino acids. Germline values: CDR1 SGHDN, CDR2 FVKESK. The CDR3 sequence is CASSHRGYAEAFF. The CDR3 nucleotides are TGTGCCAGCAGCCACAGGGGGTACGCTGAAGCTTTCTTT.

This sequence joins TRBV2 and TRBJ2-1, with D tentatively TRBD1 (6 bases). Germline values: CDR1 SNHLY, CDR2 FYNNEI. The CDR3 sequence is 14 residues long. V lost 6 bases to trimming and J lost 5 bases, with 14 bases between them. This chain's CDR3 is CASSFRGYDNEQFF. As DNA, the CDR3 is TGTGCCAGCAGCTTCAGGGGATATGACAATGAGCAGTTCTTC.